The 3 T cell receptor beta chains below come from one sample, sequenced in a study of early T cells in non-severe SARS-CoV-2 infection. MiXCR was run by TCRdb on the 5' RACE reads, yielding one entry per CDR3 protein. This repertoire shows tens of thousands of distinct CDR3 sequences, around 8.6% found once; its top ten account for about 3.9%. The sample was whole blood, taken at baseline. The receptors come from an adult who was a healthcare worker with PCR-confirmed SARS-CoV-2 infection or an uninfected control (not recorded which).

This clonotype was found many times. This chain links TRBV28 with TRBJ2-1; D is possibly TRBD2 (6 bases). Trimming left V 3 bases short and J 12 bases short, with 15 bases between. This CDR3 comprises 13 residues. Germline CDR1 and CDR2: MDHEN and SYDVKM. DNA of the CDR3: TGTGCCAGCAGTTTTAAAAGCGGGTTCCTGCAGTTCTTC. Translated: CASSFKSGFLQFF. The complete variable domain, with remaining parts taken from reference TRBV28 and TRBJ2-1, reads DVKVTQSSRYLVKRTGEKVFLECVQDMDHENMFWYRQDPGLGLRLIYFSYDVKMKEKGDIPEGYSVSREKKERFSLILESASTNQTSMYLCASSFKSGFLQFFGPGTRLTVL.

The rearrangement joins TRBV30 to TRBJ2-5; a weak D match, TRBD1 (5 bases). The CDR3 contains 13 residues. The V end lost 3 bases, the J end lost 0 bases, and 8 bases lay between the germline ends. Germline CDR1 and CDR2: GTSNPN and SVGIG (reference sequence). The DNA of the CDR3 is TGTGCCTGGAGGGACATTTACCAAGAGACCCAGTACTTC. Encoded protein: CAWRDIYQETQYF.

This sequence joins TRBV7-6 and TRBJ2-3, with TRBD2 identical over 8 bases. The CDR3 sequence is 15 residues long. Germline V gene sequence: CDR1 SGHVS, CDR2 FNYEAQ. The junction had 6 bases not matched to a gene; V was cut back by 1 base and J by 6 bases. The CDR3 DNA reads as TGTGCCAGCAGCTTAGTGTCTAGCGGGCCGGATACGCAGTATTTT. Amino acids: CASSLVSSGPDTQYF. Complete variable domain (other parts from reference TRBV7-6 and TRBJ2-3): GAGVSQSPRYKVTKRGQDVALRCDPISGHVSLYWYRQALGQGPEFLTYFNYEAQQDKSGLPNDRFSAERPEGSISTLTIQRTEQRDSAMYRCASSLVSSGPDTQYFGPGTRLTVL.